These 4 T cell receptor beta chains share one sample of origin, sequenced in a study of cytomegalovirus exposure and HLA in healthy donors. Both 60 Vbeta primers and 13 Jbeta primers went into the PCR. Here immunoSEQ multiplex PCR was the method, and the copy in TCRdb shows in-frame clones only, minus some. The table records some 150,000 clones, roughly four fifths of them present only once. The material sequenced was PBMCs. These receptors were taken from a female donor in good health and CMV-seropositive.

V is TRBV11-2 and J is TRBJ2-2, with 13 bases matching TRBD2. With V trimmed by 5 bases and J by 8 bases, 8 bases remained unmatched. The CDR3 is 16 amino acids. Germline lookup yields CDR1 SGHAT and CDR2 FQNNGV. The DNA for the CDR3 is TGTGCCAGCAGCACGGGACTAGCGGGGCGCTGGGGGGAGCTGTTTTTT. Encoded protein: CASSTGLAGRWGELFF.

This sequence joins TRBV4-1 and TRBJ2-6; D remains unclear. The CDR3 length is 17 residues. Deletions cut 0 bases from V and 0 bases from J, with 9 bases between. Germline CDR1 reads MGHRA; CDR2 reads YSYEKL. This CDR3 is CASSQDGLSSGANVLTF. The CDR3 DNA reads as TGCGCCAGCAGCCAAGATGGGCTGTCCTCTGGGGCCAACGTCCTGACTTTC.

V and J are TRBV5-1 and TRBJ2-5, with a weak D call TRBD1 (5 bases). Germline CDR1 SGHRS, CDR2 YFSETQ. The CDR3 sequence is 16 residues long. Trimming cost V 0 bases and J 8 bases, with 20 bases left between them. The CDR3 protein is CASSLAVDSPLGTQYF. CDR3 nucleotide sequence: TGCGCCAGCAGCTTGGCGGTAGACAGTCCCCTGGGAACCCAGTACTTC. Looking up the rest from reference TRBV5-1 and TRBJ2-5 gives the full variable domain: KAGVTQTPRYLIKTRGQQVTLSCSPISGHRSVSWYQQTPGQGLQFLFEYFSETQRNKGNFPGRFSGRQFSNSRSEMNVSTLELGDSALYLCASSLAVDSPLGTQYFGPGTRLLVL.

The gene calls are TRBV7-2 and TRBJ2-7, with D unclear. Deletions cut 0 bases from V and 1 base from J, with 4 bases between. The CDR3 runs 13 residues. In germline, CDR1 is SGHTA, CDR2 FQGNSA. The CDR3 loop is CASSLAHSYEQYF. CDR3 nucleotide sequence: TGTGCCAGCAGCTTAGCCCATTCCTACGAGCAGTACTTC.